These T cell receptor beta chains were read from a single sample in a study of blood T cells in healthy people across ages. TCRdb processed the 5' RACE reads anew with MiXCR; each CDR3 protein has one entry. The sample yields 780,000 or so distinct CDR3 sequences, more than 50% seen once. Sequencing was carried out using blood. Receptors originate from a middle-aged man in good health. The CDR3 runs from the conserved cysteine through the conserved F or W. D genes are given only for firm matches. Not every row has a clone size; where given, it reads once, few, many or a size class.

clone size,V gene,D gene,J gene,CDR3 protein,CDR3 DNA
many,TRBV7-2,-,TRBJ2-5,CASSLGDGPGRTQYF,TGTGCCAGCAGCTTGGGGGACGGGCCGGGAAGGACCCAGTACTTC
-,TRBV11-2,-,TRBJ2-3,CANSFQGYPTDTQYF,TGTGCCAACAGCTTTCAGGGCTATCCCACAGATACGCAGTATTTT
-,TRBV7-2,TRBD2,TRBJ2-3,CASSLVGGGAVADTQYF,TGTGCCAGCAGCTTAGTTGGCGGGGGGGCCGTAGCAGATACGCAGTATTTT
few,TRBV9,-,TRBJ2-4,CASSVRIVQYF,TGTGCCAGCAGCGTCAGAATCGTTCAGTACTTC
few,TRBV7-2,-,TRBJ2-1,CASSLGPLAARSYNEQFF,TGTGCCAGCAGCTTAGGGCCCCTGGCCGCAAGGTCCTACAATGAGCAGTTCTTC
-,TRBV7-9,-,TRBJ1-2,CASSLDVENYGYTF,TGTGCCAGCAGCTTGGACGTAGAGAACTATGGCTACACCTTC
few,TRBV29-1,-,TRBJ2-3,CSVEWGGRGTDTQYF,TGCAGCGTTGAATGGGGGGGGCGCGGCACAGATACGCAGTATTTT
few,TRBV20-1,-,TRBJ2-3,CSARSTDGQDTQYF,TGCAGTGCTAGAAGTACGGACGGGCAAGATACGCAGTATTTT
-,TRBV4-3,TRBD2,TRBJ2-3,CASSSQRGNTDTQYF,TGCGCCAGCAGCTCACAGCGGGGTAACACAGATACGCAGTATTTT
-,TRBV4-3,-,TRBJ2-3,CASSQDRSHADTQYF,TGCGCCAGCAGCCAAGATAGGTCCCACGCAGATACGCAGTATTTT
-,TRBV6-6,-,TRBJ1-1,CASSRQDTEAFF,TGTGCCAGCAGTAGACAGGATACTGAAGCTTTCTTT
-,TRBV10-3,TRBD1,TRBJ2-3,CAISAYHEQGSDTQYF,TGTGCCATCAGTGCTTACCATGAACAGGGGTCAGATACGCAGTATTTT
-,TRBV20-1,TRBD1,TRBJ1-2,CSAGGQGVPYGYTF,TGCAGTGCTGGGGGACAGGGGGTCCCCTATGGCTACACCTTC
-,TRBV29-1,TRBD2,TRBJ2-7,CSAEGSGRAVDEQYF,TGCAGCGCCGAAGGCAGCGGGAGGGCCGTGGACGAGCAGTACTTC
-,TRBV4-3,TRBD2,TRBJ2-3,CASSQQRFSGRMNRQYF,TGCGCCAGCAGCCAGCAGCGATTTAGCGGGAGAATGAATAGGCAGTATTTT
-,TRBV12-3/TRBV12-4,-,TRBJ2-1,CASSCIRVDEQFF,TGTGCCAGCAGTTGCATCAGGGTAGATGAGCAGTTCTTC
-,TRBV6-6,-,TRBJ1-2,CASTLLGRGYGYTF,TGTGCCAGCACCCTTCTTGGGAGAGGCTATGGCTACACCTTC
-,TRBV3-1,TRBD1,TRBJ1-1,CASSHGQVASTEAFF,TGTGCCAGCAGCCATGGACAGGTAGCCAGCACTGAAGCTTTCTTT
-,TRBV7-8,TRBD2,TRBJ2-7,CASSRPGLPSEKYF,TGTGCCAGCAGCCGACCGGGACTACCGAGCGAGAAGTACTTC
few,TRBV7-8,-,TRBJ2-1,CASSPRTPYNEQFF,TGTGCCAGCAGCCCACGGACACCCTACAATGAGCAGTTCTTC
few,TRBV5-1,-,TRBJ2-7,CASSLGGVSSYEQYF,TGCGCCAGCAGCTTAGGAGGGGTGAGCTCCTACGAGCAGTACTTC
few,TRBV7-2,-,TRBJ2-7,CASSQVVEQYF,TGTGCCAGCAGCCAAGTTGTGGAGCAGTACTTC
-,TRBV10-3,-,TRBJ2-7,CAISESGERGQYF,TGTGCCATCAGTGAGTCTGGGGAACGAGGGCAGTACTTC
medium-sized,TRBV7-9,-,TRBJ1-1,CASAIFRQTTEAFF,TGTGCCAGCGCCATTTTTCGGCAGACCACTGAAGCTTTCTTT
-,TRBV20-1,-,TRBJ1-2,CSASEGGRGYGYTF,TGCAGTGCATCAGAGGGGGGGCGAGGCTATGGCTACACCTTC
once,TRBV6-5,TRBD1,TRBJ1-2,CASSLGAPGGMNNYGYTF,TGTGCCAGCAGTTTAGGAGCCCCAGGGGGAATGAACAACTATGGCTACACCTTC
-,TRBV7-3,-,TRBJ1-1,CASTMQGYTEAFF,TGTGCCAGCACTATGCAGGGATACACTGAAGCTTTCTTT
-,TRBV20-1,TRBD1,TRBJ2-5,CSARGRDSQETQYF,TGCAGTGCTAGAGGCCGGGACAGCCAAGAGACCCAGTACTTC
-,TRBV7-2,TRBD1,TRBJ1-1,CASRQQGIGTEAFF,TGTGCCAGCAGACAACAGGGGATAGGCACTGAAGCTTTCTTT
-,TRBV5-1,TRBD2,TRBJ2-7,CASRPALAGGEREQYF,TGCGCCAGCAGGCCCGCGCTAGCGGGAGGGGAGCGCGAGCAGTACTTC
-,TRBV6-6,-,TRBJ1-2,CASSYSLANYGYTF,TGTGCCAGCAGTTACTCCCTCGCTAACTATGGCTACACCTTC
-,TRBV20-1,TRBD2,TRBJ2-5,CSASPAGAGETQYF,TGCAGTGCTAGTCCAGCGGGGGCAGGGGAGACCCAGTACTTC
few,TRBV3-1,TRBD1,TRBJ2-5,CASSHGQGRETQYF,TGTGCCAGCAGCCACGGACAGGGGAGGGAGACCCAGTACTTC
-,TRBV12-5,-,TRBJ2-7,CASGIRGFVEQYF,TGTGCTAGTGGAATAAGAGGGTTTGTCGAGCAGTACTTC
-,TRBV25-1,TRBD1,TRBJ2-3,CASSEFGGQGRRYF,TGTGCCAGCAGTGAATTCGGTGGACAGGGAAGACGGTATTTT
-,TRBV5-5,-,TRBJ1-5,CASSLEGGWGNQPQHF,TGTGCCAGCAGCTTAGAGGGGGGTTGGGGCAATCAGCCCCAGCATTTT
-,TRBV15,TRBD1,TRBJ2-3,CATSSDRADTQYF,TGTGCCACCAGCAGTGACAGGGCAGATACGCAGTATTTT
-,TRBV28,-,TRBJ2-5,CASSLDPGTSRDQETQYF,TGTGCCAGCAGTCTCGACCCTGGGACTTCGAGGGACCAAGAGACCCAGTACTTC
-,TRBV20-1,-,TRBJ1-2,CSAESTQRFYGYTF,TGCAGTGCTGAATCCACCCAGAGATTCTATGGCTACACCTTC
few,TRBV29-1,-,TRBJ2-1,CSVIAVSYNEQFF,TGCAGCGTCATAGCGGTTTCCTACAATGAGCAGTTCTTC
-,TRBV6-1,-,TRBJ2-1,CASRSTGDNEQFF,TGTGCCAGCAGGTCAACAGGAGACAATGAGCAGTTCTTC
few,TRBV4-3,TRBD2,TRBJ2-7,CASSQDFEDRDSGRPVYEQYF,TGCGCCAGCAGCCAAGATTTCGAGGATCGGGATAGCGGGAGACCCGTCTACGAGCAGTACTTC
-,TRBV7-9,TRBD1,TRBJ2-5,CASSSQSGQGSQYF,TGTGCCAGCAGCTCCCAATCGGGACAGGGGTCCCAGTACTTC
few,TRBV11-3,TRBD2,TRBJ2-3,CASSMGTSTDTQYF,TGTGCCAGCAGCATGGGGACTAGCACGGATACGCAGTATTTT
few,TRBV7-9,-,TRBJ2-7,CASSLGRTDYEQYF,TGTGCCAGCAGCTTAGGGCGGACAGACTACGAGCAGTACTTC
-,TRBV4-3,-,TRBJ2-1,CASSQDLDRTYSFVNEQFF,TGCGCCAGCAGCCAAGATCTTGATCGGACGTATTCCTTCGTCAATGAGCAGTTCTTC
-,TRBV24-1,TRBD2,TRBJ2-5,CATCVAGAGKQETQYF,TGTGCCACCTGCGTGGCGGGAGCAGGCAAACAAGAGACCCAGTACTTC